The 24 T cell receptor beta chains presented below share a single source sample, sequenced in a study of T cell responses to AZD1222 COVID-19 vaccine. The assay was immunoSEQ multiplex PCR, and TCRdb's table has in-frame clones only and misses some. The sample lists more than 95,000 clones, 86% occurring once. The sequencing used peripheral blood, collected 28 days after the second dose of the MenACWY control vaccine. The origin of the receptors is an adult who received the MenACWY meningococcal vaccine as a control.

V and J are TRBV7-8 and TRBJ1-5, with unresolved D. The V end was cut by 5 bases, the J end by 2 bases, with 19 bases between. Germline values: CDR1 SGHVS, CDR2 FQNEAQ. The CDR3 length is 17 residues. The CDR3 DNA sequence: TGTGCCAGCAGCCCACGGCGTGGGCCCGGGCGCAATCAGCCCCAGCATTTT. Amino acids: CASSPRRGPGRNQPQHF.

This clone is a singleton in its sample. The chain couples TRBV27 to TRBJ1-2; 11 bases match TRBD1. The CDR3 has 15 amino acids. The V and J ends lost 4 bases and 3 bases, in that order; junction bases with no gene match: 4. Germline CDR1 reads MNHEY; CDR2 reads SMNVEV (reference sequence). CDR3 sequence reads: CASSSWTGGHYGYTF. CDR3 DNA: TGTGCCAGCAGTTCCTGGACAGGGGGCCACTATGGCTACACCTTC.

This chain uses TRBV11-3 with TRBJ2-5, with D tentatively TRBD1 (6 bases). The V gene's germline CDR1 is SGHNT and CDR2 YENEEA. The CDR3 runs to 14 residues. Trimming took off 2 bases at V and 5 bases at J, with 12 bases between the two ends. The CDR3 nucleotides read TGTGCCAGCAGCTTAAACAGGGAGACGGAGACCCAGTACTTC. Amino acids: CASSLNRETETQYF.

This rearrangement joins TRBV5-1 to TRBJ1-4; D remains unclear. Trimming removed 5 bases from V and 0 bases from J, with 11 bases in between. Germline CDR1 and CDR2: SGHRS and YFSETQ. CDR3 length equals 15 residues. The CDR3 loop reads CASRVQRATNEKLFF. CDR3 coding DNA: TGCGCCAGCAGGGTCCAACGAGCAACTAATGAAAAACTGTTTTTT. Supplemented by reference TRBV5-1 and TRBJ1-4, the full variable domain reads KAGVTQTPRYLIKTRGQQVTLSCSPISGHRSVSWYQQTPGQGLQFLFEYFSETQRNKGNFPGRFSGRQFSNSRSEMNVSTLELGDSALYLCASRVQRATNEKLFFGSGTQLSVL.

This clone was picked up one time. A junction boundary mismatches the germline segment, possibly from a read error. The rearrangement joins TRBV6-2 or TRBV6-3 to TRBJ2-7, with a tentative D call TRBD2 (6 bases). This CDR3 region has 13 residues. Germline V gene sequence: CDR1 MNHEY, CDR2 SVGEGT. The chain's CDR3 is CPSSATGAYEQYF. As DNA, the CDR3 is TGTCCCAGCAGTGCTACGGGGGCCTACGAGCAGTACTTC.

The V call is TRBV7-9, the J call TRBJ1-5; tentative D call: TRBD1 (6 bases). V lost 5 bases, J lost 3 bases, and 14 bases lay in between. Per germline, CDR1 SEHNR and CDR2 FQNEAQ (reference sequence). CDR3 length: 15 amino acids. Here the CDR3 DNA reads TGTGCCAGCAGCCTTGGGGACACCTACAATCAGCCCCAGCATTTT. Its protein is CASSLGDTYNQPQHF.

The J gene is TRBJ2-1, the V gene TRBV7-3, with 9 bases matching TRBD2. Germline-derived CDR1 and CDR2 are SGHTA and FQGTGA. This CDR3 is 15 amino acids long. The ends lost 2 bases at V and 6 bases at J; junction bases unmatched: 5. The CDR3 DNA sequence: TGTGCCAGCAGCTTACTGGCGGGGGGGCCCAATGAGCAGTTCTTC. Translating gives CASSLLAGGPNEQFF.

This chain joins TRBV5-4 and TRBJ1-4; 9 positions agree with TRBD1. Germline loops: CDR1 SGHNT, CDR2 YYREEE (reference sequence). Trimming at V came to 0 bases and at J to 6 bases, leaving 3 bases not matched to a gene. The CDR3 contains 15 residues. The CDR3 loop reads CASSLAGTGYEKLFF. CDR3 nucleotides: TGTGCCAGCAGCTTGGCCGGGACAGGGTATGAAAAACTGTTTTTT.

The chain uses TRBV7-2 and TRBJ2-1, with a weak D call TRBD2 (7 bases). The germline V and J ends were trimmed by 6 bases and 5 bases, with 11 bases remaining between them. The CDR3 is 13 amino acids. The germline V gene encodes CDR1 SGHTA and CDR2 FQGNSA. CDR3 region: CASSTGGHNEQFF. DNA for the CDR3: TGTGCCAGCAGTACGGGGGGCCACAATGAGCAGTTCTTC.

The rearrangement joins TRBV11-3 to TRBJ2-3; 8 bases match TRBD2. Per germline, CDR1 SGHNT and CDR2 YENEEA. CDR3 length: 13 amino acids. Unmatched junction bases numbered 2, after V lost 5 bases and J lost 4 bases. The CDR3 sequence: CASSSGGSDTQYF. The CDR3 bases are TGTGCCAGCAGCAGCGGGGGCTCAGATACGCAGTATTTT.

The gene calls are TRBV6-6 and TRBJ1-5, with D possibly matching TRBD1 (5 bases). The CDR3 loop spans 15 amino acids. Looked up from germline, CDR1 is MNHNY and CDR2 is SVGAGI (reference sequence). V lost 6 bases to trimming and J lost 3 bases, with 15 bases between them. The CDR3 DNA sequence: TGTGCCAGCAGCTATGACGGGGGTGTCAATCAGCCCCAGCATTTT. Its translation: CASSYDGGVNQPQHF.

This chain uses TRBV5-1 with TRBJ1-2, with 8 bases fitting TRBD1. V lost 3 bases, J lost 5 bases, and 9 bases stayed unmatched. There are 15 residues in the CDR3. From germline, CDR1 is SGHRS and CDR2 YFSETQ. The CDR3 region is CASSSGDRRAYGYTF. The CDR3 nucleotides read TGCGCCAGCAGCTCTGGGGACAGGAGGGCTTATGGCTACACCTTC.

The V and J genes are TRBV4-1 and TRBJ1-1; D remains ambiguous. V was clipped by 1 base and J by 1 base, with 16 bases between them. Germline values: CDR1 MGHRA, CDR2 YSYEKL. The CDR3 is 17 amino acids. CDR3 protein: CASSQGLNQAANTEAFF. The DNA for the CDR3 is TGCGCCAGCAGCCAAGGGCTGAACCAGGCTGCGAACACTGAAGCTTTCTTT.

This chain joins TRBV19 and TRBJ2-1, with 7 nucleotides matching TRBD1. Germline CDR1 is LNHDA and CDR2 is SQIVND (reference sequence). After removal of 5 bases from V and 6 bases from J, the junction contained 10 bases not matched to a gene. The CDR3 is made up of 15 amino acids. The CDR3 nucleotides are TGTGCCAGTAGTTCGCGACAGGGCCTGCCCAATGAGCAGTTCTTC. This codes for CASSSRQGLPNEQFF.

A remark on this clone: The same CDR3 also results from other DNA sequences found in this sample. The chain has TRBV30 and TRBJ1-2; D gene ambiguous. This CDR3 is built from 13 residues. The germline V gene has CDR1 GTSNPN and CDR2 SVGIG (reference sequence). V was cut by 0 bases and J by 5 bases, with 10 bases left in between. DNA of the CDR3: TGTGCCTGGAGTGTCGGCGGAACATATGGCTACACCTTC. This encodes CAWSVGGTYGYTF.

The CDR3 coding sequence is TGTGCCAGCAGCCGCATCACAGGGGAGTACGAGCAGTACTTC. The encoded protein is CASSRITGEYEQYF. The J gene is TRBJ2-7, the V gene TRBV11-2; TRBD1 agrees at 7 bases. The germline CDR1 and CDR2 sequences are SGHAT and FQNNGV. V shed 5 bases and J 4 bases; nucleotides not matched to a gene: 8. This CDR3 spans 14 amino acids.

The chain joins TRBV11-3 to TRBJ2-2; 7 positions agree with TRBD1. Germline loops: CDR1 SGHNT, CDR2 YENEEA. Germline trimming cut 4 bases from V and 7 bases from J; bases unmatched to any gene: 24. The CDR3 covers 20 residues. The CDR3 protein is CASSSTTPPDRQGGIGELFF. In nucleotides, the CDR3 is TGTGCCAGCAGCTCCACCACCCCCCCCGACCGACAGGGTGGAATCGGGGAGCTGTTTTTT.

V usage is TRBV4-2 and J usage is TRBJ1-1; 9 positions match TRBD1. Germline values: CDR1 LGHNA, CDR2 YNFKEQ. V trimming: 1 base; J trimming: 8 bases; junction bases outside the gene matches: 11. This CDR3 has 16 amino acids. The CDR3 nucleotides read TGTGCCAGCAGCCAAGTCCGAACGGGACAGGGAAAAGAAGCTTTCTTT. Translated, it gives CASSQVRTGQGKEAFF.

The V and J genes are TRBV4-3 and TRBJ1-4, with D maybe TRBD1 (6 bases). Germline CDR1 is LGHNA and CDR2 is YSLEER. Trimming removed 0 bases at V and 3 bases at J, with 8 bases between. The CDR3 sequence is 15 residues long. The CDR3 DNA sequence: TGCGCCAGCAGCCAAGAGAGGACAGCTAATGAAAAACTGTTTTTT. Protein sequence: CASSQERTANEKLFF.

This chain joins TRBV19 and TRBJ1-3; TRBD1 might be the D (6 bases). The V end lost 6 bases, the J end lost 3 bases, and 15 bases lay between the germline ends. Germline V lookup: CDR1 LNHDA, CDR2 SQIVND (reference sequence). The CDR3 runs 15 residues. CDR3 sequence (DNA): TGTGCCAGTAGCGTTTTGGGGGCGTATGGAAACACCATATATTTT. Translating gives CASSVLGAYGNTIYF.

J is TRBJ1-1 and V is TRBV29-1; no clear D gene. Trimming stripped 0 bases from V and 7 bases from J, with 18 bases between. From germline, CDR1 is SQVTM and CDR2 ANQGSEA. The CDR3 covers 15 residues. The CDR3 DNA sequence: TGCAGCGTTGAAGAATTTGCCGCGATGGTCGATGAAGCTTTCTTT. This encodes CSVEEFAAMVDEAFF.

The genes are TRBV3-1 (or the pseudogene TRBV3-2) and TRBJ1-2, with no clear D. The V end lost 0 bases, the J end lost 4 bases, and 15 bases lay between the germline ends. Per the germline V gene, CDR1 is LGHDT and CDR2 is YNNKEL (reference sequence). The CDR3 is 16 amino acids. CDR3 region: CASSQEKGPRGYGYTF. For the CDR3, the DNA is TGTGCCAGCAGCCAAGAGAAGGGTCCAAGAGGCTATGGCTACACCTTC.

This sequence joins TRBV18 and TRBJ1-5; D is perhaps TRBD1 (5 bases). Trimming stripped 6 bases from V and 1 base from J, with 10 bases between. Germline CDR1 is KGHSH and CDR2 is LQKENI. CDR3 length: 14 amino acids. The CDR3 sequence is CASSLWDSNQPQHF. CDR3 DNA sequence: TGTGCCAGCTCGCTTTGGGACAGCAATCAGCCCCAGCATTTT.

V and J are TRBV6-2 or TRBV6-3 and TRBJ2-7, with 8 bases fitting TRBD1. Germline V gene data show CDR1 as MNHEY and CDR2 as SVGEGT. This CDR3 has 15 amino acids. J was trimmed by 2 bases and V by 6 bases; bases with no gene match: 9. DNA for the CDR3: TGTGCCAGCAGCCTCCGGGACAGGAAAACCTACGAGCAGTACTTC. Translation: CASSLRDRKTYEQYF.